This TCR beta chain is from a study of beta chain features in type 1 diabetes. Study outcomes and limitations: For type 1 diabetes patients, VDJ junctions showed fewer insertions and more deletions. Moderate yet significant TCRB CDR3 shortening was seen in Type 1 diabetes patients in all four CD4+ subsets. Among patients, naive, central memory and Treg TCRB repertoires appeared more similar than among healthy donors.

The CDR3 is 13 residues long. Trimming took 2 bases from V and 5 from J, leaving 10 bases between them. Germline V lookup: CDR1 SGHDT, CDR2 YYEEEE. Concerning this clone: Its antigen is still unknown.

Expressed TCRB transcripts were sequenced, since all the RNA that had been isolated was reverse transcribed. Here immunoSEQ multiplex PCR was the method, and the copy in TCRdb shows in-frame clones only, minus some. The sample lists around 360,000 clones; around an eighth were seen once. All of the sorted populations showed purity greater than 98%. The chain recombines TRBV5-6 with TRBJ1-1, with D perhaps TRBD1 (5 bases). This TCR was sampled from a woman in her late teens or twenties with type 1 diabetes. Source material: naive CD4+ T cells from blood. The CDR3 nucleotides are TGTGCCAGCAGCTTACAGGAGAGGACTGAAGCTTTCTTT. Translating it yields CASSLQERTEAFF. The full variable domain, in which reference TRBV5-6 and TRBJ1-1 provide the parts outside the CDR3, is DAGVTQSPTHLIKTRGQQVTLRCSPKSGHDTVSWYQQALGQGPQFIFQYYEEEERQRGNFPDRFSGHQFPNYSSELNVNALLLGDSALYLCASSLQERTEAFFGQGTRLTVV.